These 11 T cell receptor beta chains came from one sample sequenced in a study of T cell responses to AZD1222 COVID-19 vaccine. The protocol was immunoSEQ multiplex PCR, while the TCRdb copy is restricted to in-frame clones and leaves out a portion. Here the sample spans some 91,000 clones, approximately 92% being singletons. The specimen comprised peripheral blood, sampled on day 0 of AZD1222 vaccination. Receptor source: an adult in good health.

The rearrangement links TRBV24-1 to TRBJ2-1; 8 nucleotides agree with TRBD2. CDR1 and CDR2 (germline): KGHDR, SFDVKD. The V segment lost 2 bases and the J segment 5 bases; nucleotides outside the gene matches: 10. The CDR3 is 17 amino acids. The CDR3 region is CATSDWGREVSDNEQFF. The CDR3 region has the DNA TGTGCCACCAGTGATTGGGGGCGGGAGGTGAGCGACAATGAGCAGTTCTTC.

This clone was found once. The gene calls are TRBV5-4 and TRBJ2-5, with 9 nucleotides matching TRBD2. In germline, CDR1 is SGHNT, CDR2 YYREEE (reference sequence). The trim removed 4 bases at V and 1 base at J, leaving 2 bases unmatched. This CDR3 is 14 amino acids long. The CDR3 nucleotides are TGTGCCAGCAGCGGGCGGGGGGGCCAAGAGACCCAGTACTTC. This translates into CASSGRGGQETQYF. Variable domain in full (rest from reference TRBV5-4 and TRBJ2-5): ETGVTQSPTHLIKTRGQQVTLRCSSQSGHNTVSWYQQALGQGPQFIFQYYREEENGRGNFPPRFSGLQFPNYSSELNVNALELDDSALYLCASSGRGGQETQYFGPGTRLLVL.

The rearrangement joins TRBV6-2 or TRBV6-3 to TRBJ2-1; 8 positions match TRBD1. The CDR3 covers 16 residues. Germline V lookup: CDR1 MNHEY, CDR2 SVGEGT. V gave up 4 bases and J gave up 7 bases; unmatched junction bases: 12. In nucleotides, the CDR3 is TGTGCCAGCAGTTCCGGGACAGGTGTTTTGATGAATGAGCAGTTCTTC. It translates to CASSSGTGVLMNEQFF.

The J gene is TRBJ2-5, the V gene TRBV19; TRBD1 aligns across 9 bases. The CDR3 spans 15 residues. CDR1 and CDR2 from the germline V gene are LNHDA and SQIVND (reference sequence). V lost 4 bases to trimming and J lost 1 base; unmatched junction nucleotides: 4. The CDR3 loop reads CASSTGTGPQETQYF. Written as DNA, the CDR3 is TGTGCCAGTAGTACCGGGACAGGGCCCCAAGAGACCCAGTACTTC.

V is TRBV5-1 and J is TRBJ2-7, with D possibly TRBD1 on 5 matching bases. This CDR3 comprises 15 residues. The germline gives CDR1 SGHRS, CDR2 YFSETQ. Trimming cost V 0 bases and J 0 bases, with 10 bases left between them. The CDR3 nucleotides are TGCGCCAGCAGCTTGGCCAGGGCGAGCTCCTACGAGCAGTACTTC. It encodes CASSLARASSYEQYF.

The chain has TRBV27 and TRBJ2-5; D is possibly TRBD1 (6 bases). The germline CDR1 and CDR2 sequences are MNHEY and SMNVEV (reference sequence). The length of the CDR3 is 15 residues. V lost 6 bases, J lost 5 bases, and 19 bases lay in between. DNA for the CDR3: TGTGCCAGCAGGCCAGGGGAGTTTTGGAGGGAGACCCAGTACTTC. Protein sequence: CASRPGEFWRETQYF.

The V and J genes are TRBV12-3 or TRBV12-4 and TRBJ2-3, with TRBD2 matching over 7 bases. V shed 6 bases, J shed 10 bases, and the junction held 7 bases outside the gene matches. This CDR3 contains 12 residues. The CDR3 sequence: CASSLSRGAQYF. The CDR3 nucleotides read TGTGCCAGCAGCCTAAGCCGGGGGGCGCAGTATTTT.

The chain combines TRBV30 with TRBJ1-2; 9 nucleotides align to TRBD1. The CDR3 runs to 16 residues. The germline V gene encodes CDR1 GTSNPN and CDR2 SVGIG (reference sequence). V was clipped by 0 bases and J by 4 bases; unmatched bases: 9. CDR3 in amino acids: CAWSVPDRGGLYGYTF. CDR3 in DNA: TGTGCCTGGAGTGTACCGGACAGGGGCGGCCTCTATGGCTACACCTTC.

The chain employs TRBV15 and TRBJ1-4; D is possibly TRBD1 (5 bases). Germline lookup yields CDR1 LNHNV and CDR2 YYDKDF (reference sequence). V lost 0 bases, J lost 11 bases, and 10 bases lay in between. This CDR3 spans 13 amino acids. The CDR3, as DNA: TGTGCCACCAGCAGAGATCAGGGACCGAAACTGTTTTTT. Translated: CATSRDQGPKLFF. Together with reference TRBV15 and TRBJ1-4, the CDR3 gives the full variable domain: DAMVIQNPRYQVTQFGKPVTLSCSQTLNHNVMYWYQQKSSQAPKLLFHYYDKDFNNEADTPDNFQSRRPNTSFCFLDIRSPGLGDTAMYLCATSRDQGPKLFFGSGTQLSVL.

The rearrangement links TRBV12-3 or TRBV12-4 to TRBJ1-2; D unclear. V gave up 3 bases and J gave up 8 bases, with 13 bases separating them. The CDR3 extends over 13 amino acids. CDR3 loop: CASSLRQFGGYTF. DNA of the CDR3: TGTGCCAGCAGTTTGCGACAATTCGGAGGCTACACCTTC.

For the CDR3, the DNA is TGTGCCAGCAGCTTAGCCACGACAGGGGGCGATTTAGAAGAGACCCAGTACTTC. Translated: CASSLATTGGDLEETQYF. This sequence joins TRBV11-2 and TRBJ2-5, with 10 bases lining up with TRBD1. Germline V gene lookup returns CDR1 SGHAT and CDR2 FQNNGV. The V and J ends lost 1 base and 3 bases, in that order; junction bases with no gene match: 11. This CDR3 has 18 residues. Full variable domain (missing parts from reference TRBV11-2 and TRBJ2-5): EAGVAQSPRYKIIEKRQSVAFWCNPISGHATLYWYQQILGQGPKLLIQFQNNGVVDDSQLPKDRFSAERLKGVDSTLKIQPAKLEDSAVYLCASSLATTGGDLEETQYFGPGTRLLVL.